A single sample gave rise to the 28 T cell receptor beta chains below, sequenced in a study of blood T cell repertoires in COVID-19. Only in-frame clones appear in the TCRdb table, and some are missing; sequencing was by immunoSEQ multiplex PCR. The data show around 400,000 clones, approximately 90% seen once. The sample comprised PBMCs or T cells enriched from blood (not recorded which). The source is a woman between 18 and 30 years old who had been exposed to COVID-19.

The chain recombines TRBV7-9 with TRBJ2-3; 9 bases match TRBD2. The J segment lost 0 bases and the V segment lost 4 bases, leaving 5 bases of the junction unmatched. CDR3 size: 16 residues. Germline CDR1 SEHNR, CDR2 FQNEAQ (reference sequence). The CDR3 sequence is CASSYGLAPSTDTQYF. For the CDR3, the DNA is TGTGCCAGCAGCTATGGACTAGCGCCCAGCACAGATACGCAGTATTTT.

The chain joins TRBV3-1 (or the pseudogene TRBV3-2) to TRBJ2-5, with 7 bases that match TRBD1. Germline V gene data show CDR1 as LGHDT and CDR2 as YNNKEL (reference sequence). The V and J ends lost 4 bases and 5 bases, in that order; junction bases with no gene match: 16. This CDR3 has 17 amino acids. The DNA for the CDR3 is TGTGCCAGCAGCCTCGACCACGACCGAAGGGGGCGGGAGACCCAGTACTTC. Translating it yields CASSLDHDRRGRETQYF.

The DNA of the CDR3 is TGTGCCAGCAGCTTAGGATCCCAGACTAATCAGCCCCAGCATTTT. It is translated as CASSLGSQTNQPQHF. V usage is TRBV7-2 and J usage is TRBJ1-5; no clear D gene. Trimming shortened V by 1 base and J by 4 bases, and 11 bases separated the two germline ends. This CDR3 comprises 15 residues. Germline V lookup: CDR1 SGHTA, CDR2 FQGNSA.

The rearrangement links TRBV21-1 to TRBJ2-5; TRBD1, the table's D call, lacks a check against the DNA. TRBV21-1 is designated a pseudogene. This CDR3 comprises 18 residues. The CDR3 DNA reads TGTGCCAGCAGCAAAGGTCCGAGGGACAGGGCTTACCAAGAGACCCAGTACTTC. Translated, it gives CASSKGPRDRAYQETQYF.

This clone was recorded only once. The chain uses TRBV28 and TRBJ1-5; TRBD1 matches 7 bases. Germline CDR1 MDHEN, CDR2 SYDVKM. After removal of 3 bases from V and 6 bases from J, the junction contained 11 bases not matched to a gene. The CDR3 sequence is 16 residues long. The CDR3 sequence is CASSFRAYRGPQPQHF. For the CDR3, the DNA is TGTGCCAGCAGTTTTAGGGCTTACAGGGGCCCTCAGCCCCAGCATTTT.

The chain carries TRBV3-1 (or the pseudogene TRBV3-2) and TRBJ2-7, with unresolved D. This CDR3 comprises 15 residues. Between the trimmed V and J ends, which lost 1 base and 7 bases, there was a span of 17 bases. Per the germline V gene, CDR1 is LGHDT and CDR2 is YNNKEL (reference sequence). The CDR3 loop reads CASSQGPPLRSEQYF. Written as DNA, the CDR3 is TGTGCCAGCAGCCAAGGCCCCCCCTTACGGAGTGAGCAGTACTTC.

V and J are TRBV2 and TRBJ2-3, with 8 bases identical to TRBD2. In germline, CDR1 is SNHLY, CDR2 FYNNEI. The CDR3 is made up of 14 amino acids. V gave up 7 bases and J gave up 1 base; unmatched junction bases: 4. The CDR3 reads CASNGGRRTDTQYF. Written as DNA, the CDR3 is TGTGCCAGCAACGGCGGGAGGCGCACAGATACGCAGTATTTT.

The rearrangement links TRBV2 to TRBJ2-7; the D gene is possibly TRBD2 (7 bases). V lost 4 bases, J lost 2 bases, and 18 bases lay in between. This CDR3 is built from 16 residues. Germline V gene lookup returns CDR1 SNHLY and CDR2 FYNNEI. This CDR3 is CASSGGGLTLTYEQYF. The CDR3 coding sequence is TGTGCCAGCAGTGGGGGGGGGCTTACACTTACCTACGAGCAGTACTTC.

V and J are TRBV3-1 (or the pseudogene TRBV3-2) and TRBJ1-2; D not certain. The CDR3 has 15 residues. Germline V gives CDR1 LGHDT, CDR2 YNNKEL (reference sequence). V lost 0 bases and J lost 7, with 15 bases in between. The CDR3 here is CASSQDPWAGVGYTF. DNA for the CDR3: TGTGCCAGCAGCCAAGATCCGTGGGCAGGCGTTGGCTACACCTTC.

The gene calls are TRBV14 and TRBJ1-1; D perhaps matches TRBD1 (6 bases). Trimming stripped 4 bases from V and 0 bases from J, with 12 bases between. There are 15 residues in the CDR3. In germline, CDR1 is SGHDN, CDR2 FVKESK. The CDR3 here is CASSRTGQLNTEAFF. CDR3 sequence (DNA): TGTGCCAGCAGCCGGACTGGACAGTTGAACACTGAAGCTTTCTTT.

V and J are TRBV5-1 and TRBJ2-5; D call uncertain. V shed 0 bases and J shed 5 bases, with 14 bases lying between them. Looked up from germline, CDR1 is SGHRS and CDR2 is YFSETQ. The CDR3 has 15 amino acids. The CDR3 spells CASSLGTSWAETQYF. CDR3 DNA: TGCGCCAGCAGCTTGGGAACCTCATGGGCGGAGACCCAGTACTTC.

Only a few counts were recorded for this clone. The chain has TRBV19 and TRBJ2-7; D is perhaps TRBD2 (5 bases). The V end was cut by 3 bases, the J end by 4 bases, with 16 bases between. CDR1 is LNHDA and CDR2 is SQIVND in the germline V gene (reference sequence). CDR3 length: 15 amino acids. The CDR3 reads CASSIAGLSTYEQYF. CDR3 nucleotide sequence: TGTGCCAGTAGTATTGCCGGACTGAGTACATACGAGCAGTACTTC. The full variable domain, rest sourced from reference TRBV19 and TRBJ2-7, is DGGITQSPKYLFRKEGQNVTLSCEQNLNHDAMYWYRQDPGQGLRLIYYSQIVNDFQKGDIAEGYSVSREKKESFPLTVTSAQKNPTAFYLCASSIAGLSTYEQYFGPGTRLTVT.

J is TRBJ1-2 and V is TRBV5-5; D remains unclear. This CDR3 contains 15 residues. The germline V and J ends were trimmed by 3 bases and 0 bases, with 12 bases remaining between them. Germline V gene sequence: CDR1 SGHKS, CDR2 YYEKEE (reference sequence). Here the CDR3 reads CASSSKDGTNYGYTF. The CDR3 nucleotides read TGTGCCAGCAGCTCGAAAGACGGGACTAACTATGGCTACACCTTC.

The rearrangement links TRBV19 to TRBJ1-2, with TRBD1 matching over 7 bases. Germline values: CDR1 LNHDA, CDR2 SQIVND (reference sequence). V shed 7 bases and J 4 bases; nucleotides not matched to a gene: 12. The CDR3 extends over 15 amino acids. DNA of the CDR3: TGTGCCAGTACCCCTTACTGGACAGGCAGCTATGGCTACACCTTC. Translation: CASTPYWTGSYGYTF.

V usage is TRBV2 and J usage is TRBJ2-3, with D perhaps TRBD2 (5 bases). Germline CDR1 is SNHLY and CDR2 is FYNNEI. This CDR3 contains 13 residues. Deletions cut 7 bases from V and 6 bases from J, with 14 bases between. The CDR3 here is CASKRAAPDTQYF. CDR3 nucleotide sequence: TGTGCCAGCAAGAGGGCCGCACCTGATACGCAGTATTTT.

This chain links TRBV6-5 with TRBJ1-1, with TRBD1 as a possible D gene (5 bases). The V and J ends lost 6 bases and 0 bases respectively, with 11 bases between them. In germline, CDR1 is MNHEY, CDR2 SVGAGI. The CDR3 runs to 14 residues. The chain's CDR3 is CASRAGNMNTEAFF. The CDR3 region has the DNA TGTGCCAGCAGGGCAGGGAACATGAACACTGAAGCTTTCTTT.

Only one count was recorded for this clone. V gene TRBV5-1 combines with J gene TRBJ2-7; the D gene is possibly TRBD2 (6 bases). Germline loops: CDR1 SGHRS, CDR2 YFSETQ. Trimming removed 2 bases at V and 0 bases at J, with 15 bases between. The CDR3 totals 16 residues. The chain's CDR3 is CASSFYSGQSSYEQYF. In nucleotides, the CDR3 is TGCGCCAGCAGCTTTTATAGCGGTCAGAGCTCCTACGAGCAGTACTTC.

Concerning this clone itself: Within the sample, other DNA sequences also encode this same CDR3. The genes are TRBV7-2 and TRBJ2-7; 8 nucleotides agree with TRBD2. V shed 5 bases and J 5 bases; nucleotides not matched to a gene: 5. The CDR3 length is 13 residues. Germline CDR1 is SGHTA and CDR2 is FQGNSA. CDR3 bases: TGTGCCAGCAGCCTTGGACTAGCCAACGAGCAGTACTTC. Its translation: CASSLGLANEQYF.

The chain is built from TRBV28 and TRBJ2-7; a possible D gene is TRBD2 (6 bases). Trimming left V 6 bases short and J 4 bases short, with 16 bases between. This CDR3 has 14 amino acids. From germline, CDR1 is MDHEN and CDR2 SYDVKM. This CDR3 reads CASRGSGRRYEQYF. The CDR3 DNA is TGTGCCAGCAGGGGGAGCGGGCGCAGATACGAGCAGTACTTC. Supplemented by reference TRBV28 and TRBJ2-7, the full variable domain reads DVKVTQSSRYLVKRTGEKVFLECVQDMDHENMFWYRQDPGLGLRLIYFSYDVKMKEKGDIPEGYSVSREKKERFSLILESASTNQTSMYLCASRGSGRRYEQYFGPGTRLTVT.

This clone came up once. The identical CDR3 is also encoded by other nucleotide sequences in the sample. The rearrangement joins TRBV28 to TRBJ1-4, with D unresolved. Germline lookup yields CDR1 MDHEN and CDR2 SYDVKM. Trimming took off 5 bases at V and 4 bases at J, with 2 bases between the two ends. The CDR3 covers 11 residues. The DNA for the CDR3 is TGTGCCAGCAGTCTTAATGAAAAACTGTTTTTT. It is translated as CASSLNEKLFF.

This chain uses TRBV9 with TRBJ2-3; 12 positions match TRBD2. The CDR3 loop spans 16 amino acids. Trimming took 4 bases from V and 2 from J; bases not matched to a gene: 5. CDR1 is SGDLS and CDR2 is YYNGEE in the germline V gene. The CDR3: CASSSRLAGDTDTQYF. For the CDR3, the DNA is TGTGCCAGCAGCTCTCGACTAGCGGGGGACACAGATACGCAGTATTTT.

This chain uses TRBV11-2 with TRBJ1-6; 9 bases are a match to TRBD1. The CDR3 has 14 amino acids. With V trimmed by 5 bases and J by 14 bases, 10 bases remained unmatched. The germline gives CDR1 SGHAT, CDR2 FQNNGV. The CDR3: CASSGGQGGVSLHF. For the CDR3, the DNA is TGTGCCAGCAGCGGGGGACAGGGTGGTGTGTCCCTCCACTTT.

V is TRBV12-3 or TRBV12-4 and J is TRBJ1-1, with D uncertain. This CDR3 is built from 13 residues. V lost 1 base and J 4 bases, leaving 7 bases between the germline ends. CDR3 sequence: CASSLEPGTEAFF. The CDR3 nucleotides read TGTGCCAGCAGTTTAGAGCCAGGCACTGAAGCTTTCTTT.

This chain uses TRBV21-1 with TRBJ1-1; the table's D call, TRBD1, was not checked against the DNA. TRBV21-1 is a listed pseudogene. There are 16 residues in the CDR3. CDR3 coding DNA: TGTGCCAGCAGCATGCGACAGGGCAGGAAGAGGGGTGAAGCTTTCTTT. Protein sequence: CASSMRQGRKRGEAFF.

This chain uses TRBV14 with TRBJ2-1; TRBD2 aligns across 13 bases. J gave up 0 bases and V 0 bases, and 14 bases lay outside the gene matches. This CDR3 comprises 22 residues. Germline V gene sequence: CDR1 SGHDN, CDR2 FVKESK. CDR3: CASSQDYLLGLAGPSSYNEQFF. The CDR3 nucleotides are TGTGCCAGCAGCCAAGATTATCTTTTGGGACTAGCGGGACCGAGCTCCTACAATGAGCAGTTCTTC.

The V call is TRBV10-3, the J call TRBJ2-7, with unresolved D. This CDR3 has 12 residues. From germline, CDR1 is ENHRY and CDR2 SYGVKD. Deletions cut 5 bases from V and 0 bases from J, with 5 bases between. CDR3 nucleotide sequence: TGTGCCATCAGTCCGGGCTCCTACGAGCAGTACTTC. It translates to CAISPGSYEQYF.

The sample holds one count of this clone. The chain employs TRBV5-5 and TRBJ1-5, with D perhaps TRBD1 (6 bases). V lost 1 base, J lost 3 bases, and 14 bases lay in between. Germline-derived CDR1 and CDR2 are SGHKS and YYEKEE (reference sequence). The CDR3 spans 16 residues. The CDR3 reads CASSLRGAGINQPQHF. The CDR3 DNA follows: TGTGCCAGCAGCTTGCGGGGGGCCGGGATCAATCAGCCCCAGCATTTT.

In this sample, this clone turned up a few times. The chain combines TRBV2 with TRBJ2-1; 13 bases align to TRBD2. The V segment lost 7 bases and the J segment 3 bases; nucleotides outside the gene matches: 18. Germline assignment: CDR1 SNHLY and CDR2 FYNNEI. The CDR3 totals 20 residues. The CDR3 protein is CASTGTSGTSVRSYYNEQFF. In DNA, the CDR3 is TGTGCCAGCACCGGGACTAGCGGGACTAGCGTCAGGAGCTACTACAATGAGCAGTTCTTC.